This entry lists 29 T cell receptor beta chains sequenced from one sample in a study of T cell clonotyping in hematopoietic cell transplantation. Only in-frame clones appear in the TCRdb table, and some are missing; sequencing was by immunoSEQ multiplex PCR. The repertoire includes 75,000 to 95,000 clones, almost 97% of them detected once, and about 1.8% sits in the top ten. Time point: recipient sample about 28 days before transplant, after cytoreduction. The source was peripheral blood mononuclear cells, collected before stem cell transplant. Receptors originate from a woman aged 50 to 65 with acute myeloid leukemia. Some clones in this sample may be carry-over from other donors' samples.

The J gene is TRBJ1-5, the V gene TRBV7-8, with D hard to call. The germline V gene has CDR1 SGHVS and CDR2 FQNEAQ. With 3 bases removed from V and 9 bases from J, the gap between germline ends came to 0 bases. There are 9 residues in the CDR3. Written as DNA, the CDR3 is TGTGCCAGCAGCTTGCCCCAGCATTTT. Its translation is CASSLPQHF.

This clone was found once. The J gene is TRBJ2-2, the V gene TRBV2; 11 bases match TRBD1. The CDR3 length is 14 residues. The germline gives CDR1 SNHLY, CDR2 FYNNEI. After removal of 7 bases from V and 5 bases from J, the junction contained 3 bases not matched to a gene. The CDR3 protein is CASKGTGGTGELFF. The CDR3 DNA follows: TGTGCCAGCAAGGGGACAGGGGGTACCGGGGAGCTGTTTTTT.

The gene calls are TRBV5-1 and TRBJ2-7; either TRBD1 or TRBD2 may supply D (5 bases each). V dropped 0 bases and J dropped 3 bases, with 13 bases sitting between them. The germline V gene encodes CDR1 SGHRS and CDR2 YFSETQ. CDR3 length: 15 amino acids. The chain's CDR3 is CASSLGETVYYEQYF. Here the CDR3 DNA reads TGCGCCAGCAGCTTGGGGGAGACAGTTTACTACGAGCAGTACTTC.

The chain has TRBV6-1 and TRBJ1-1, with no clear D. The CDR3 extends over 12 amino acids. Germline V lookup: CDR1 MNHNS, CDR2 SASEGT. The germline V and J ends were trimmed by 3 bases and 11 bases, with 13 bases remaining between them. The CDR3 loop reads CASSDGGGDAFF. The CDR3 DNA follows: TGTGCCAGCAGTGATGGTGGTGGGGATGCTTTCTTT.

V and J are TRBV9 and TRBJ2-5, with 8 bases fitting TRBD1. Trimming cost V 4 bases and J 1 base; bases outside gene matches: 6. The CDR3 consists of 15 residues. The germline gives CDR1 SGDLS, CDR2 YYNGEE. Here the CDR3 reads CASSPITGGQETQYF. The CDR3 bases are TGTGCCAGCAGCCCGATTACAGGGGGCCAAGAGACCCAGTACTTC.

This clone was counted a few times. The chain couples TRBV30 to TRBJ2-7; a weak D match, TRBD1 (6 bases). Trimming took off 4 bases at V and 4 bases at J, with 17 bases between the two ends. Looked up from germline, CDR1 is GTSNPN and CDR2 is SVGIG (reference sequence). The CDR3 consists of 14 residues. The CDR3 loop reads CAWTDRRLFYEQYF. The DNA for the CDR3 is TGTGCCTGGACAGACAGGCGATTGTTTTACGAGCAGTACTTC.

The rearrangement links TRBV5-6 to TRBJ2-7; D assignment may be TRBD1 or TRBD2 (6 bases each). From germline, CDR1 is SGHDT and CDR2 YYEEEE. The CDR3 is 17 residues long. Between the trimmed V and J ends, which lost 2 bases and 4 bases, there was a span of 22 bases. CDR3 residues: CASSLLTIGGGKYEQYF. CDR3 in DNA: TGTGCCAGCAGCTTACTCACCATCGGGGGCGGGAAATACGAGCAGTACTTC.

CDR3 sequence (DNA): TGTGCCAGCAGTACGAACACTGAAGCTTTCTTT. Translated: CASSTNTEAFF. This chain joins TRBV27 and TRBJ1-1, with D unresolved. The CDR3 has 11 amino acids. V shed 5 bases and J shed 1 base, with 2 bases lying between them. Per the germline V gene, CDR1 is MNHEY and CDR2 is SMNVEV (reference sequence).

This clone was observed once. The CDR3 nucleotides are TGTGCCAGCAGTTTTGTCAGGGTCAATCAGCCCCAGCATTTT. As protein: CASSFVRVNQPQHF. This rearrangement joins TRBV28 to TRBJ1-5; a possible D gene is TRBD1 (5 bases). CDR1 is MDHEN, CDR2 SYDVKM, per germline. V was clipped by 3 bases and J by 3 bases, with 9 bases between them. This CDR3 is 14 amino acids long.

V and J are TRBV7-8 and TRBJ2-2; TRBD2 might be the D (5 bases). The V end lost 3 bases, the J end lost 7 bases, and 6 bases lay between the germline ends. The CDR3 totals 12 residues. CDR1 and CDR2 (germline): SGHVS, FQNEAQ. In DNA, the CDR3 is TGTGCCAGCAGCTTCGGAGGCGGGGAGCTGTTTTTT. Encoded protein: CASSFGGGELFF.

The chain has TRBV2 and TRBJ2-3; D gene ambiguous. The CDR3 is made up of 13 amino acids. Germline CDR1 is SNHLY and CDR2 is FYNNEI. The V and J ends lost 4 bases and 4 bases respectively, with 9 bases between them. This CDR3 is CASSVRLADTQYF. CDR3 nucleotides: TGTGCCAGCAGTGTTCGCCTGGCAGATACGCAGTATTTT.

In regard to this clone: The junction differs from germline at one of its ends, possibly a read error. J is TRBJ2-1 and V is TRBV7-2, with TRBD1 matching 7 bases. The germline V gene has CDR1 SGHTA and CDR2 FQGNSA. There are 12 residues in the CDR3. CDR3 region: CASSLFDRELFF. The CDR3 coding sequence is TGTGCCAGCAGCTTATTCGACAGGGAGCTGTTCTTC.

This chain uses TRBV28 with TRBJ2-3; perhaps TRBD2 as D (5 bases). This CDR3 has 16 residues. The V gene's germline CDR1 is MDHEN and CDR2 SYDVKM. V lost 6 bases to trimming and J lost 4 bases, with 20 bases between them. The chain's CDR3 is CASSSPSAGAPDTQYF. For the CDR3, the DNA is TGTGCCAGCAGCTCTCCTTCGGCGGGTGCCCCAGATACGCAGTATTTT.

The CDR3 sequence: CALNRGLLDTEAFF. The CDR3 region has the DNA TGTGCCTTAAACAGGGGATTATTGGACACTGAAGCTTTCTTT. V usage is TRBV30 and J usage is TRBJ1-1, with 7 bases lining up with TRBD1. Looked up from germline, CDR1 is GTSNPN and CDR2 is SVGIG (reference sequence). This CDR3 is 14 amino acids long. V dropped 7 bases and J dropped 3; count of bases not matched to a gene: 11.

CDR3 sequence reads: CASSSRDRGRPYEQYF. The CDR3 region has the DNA TGTGCCAGCAGTTCCAGAGACAGGGGCCGTCCCTACGAGCAGTACTTC. The chain has TRBV6-6 and TRBJ2-7, with TRBD1 identical over 8 bases. The junction had 10 bases not matched to a gene; V was cut back by 4 bases and J by 2 bases. The CDR3 consists of 16 residues. From germline, CDR1 is MNHNY and CDR2 SVGAGI (reference sequence).

The rearrangement joins TRBV7-2 to TRBJ1-2; D ambiguous. The germline V gene has CDR1 SGHTA and CDR2 FQGNSA. With 4 bases removed from V and 1 base from J, the gap between germline ends came to 13 bases. The CDR3 totals 15 residues. The CDR3 here is CASSSNWRDNYGYTF. The CDR3, as DNA: TGTGCCAGCAGCTCGAATTGGAGGGATAACTATGGCTACACCTTC.

This chain joins TRBV6-1 and TRBJ1-4; D is unresolved. The V end was cut by 0 bases, the J end by 5 bases, with 10 bases between. Per the germline V gene, CDR1 is MNHNS and CDR2 is SASEGT. This CDR3 has 15 residues. In DNA, the CDR3 is TGTGCCAGCAGTGAAGCGGGGAACCGGAATGAAAAACTGTTTTTT. This encodes CASSEAGNRNEKLFF.

This clone was recorded only once. The rearrangement links TRBV10-3 to TRBJ1-3, with 8 bases aligning to TRBD1. Germline trimming cut 9 bases from V and 0 bases from J; bases unmatched to any gene: 4. The CDR3 has 14 residues. Germline CDR1 is ENHRY and CDR2 is SYGVKD. As DNA, the CDR3 is TGTGCCATAGCGACAGGGGCCTCTGGAAACACCATATATTTT. Amino acids: CAIATGASGNTIYF.

Here the CDR3 DNA reads TGTGCCAGCAGTGAATGGACGGACCAAGAGACCCAGTACTTC. Its translation is CASSEWTDQETQYF. The chain recombines TRBV28 with TRBJ2-5, with D hard to call. Trimming removed 5 bases from V and 0 bases from J, with 10 bases in between. Germline V CDR1 and CDR2: MDHEN, SYDVKM. The CDR3 has 14 amino acids.

CDR3 sequence reads: CASSLGAGRGGEAFF. The DNA for the CDR3 is TGTGCCAGCAGCTTAGGGGCTGGCAGGGGAGGTGAAGCTTTCTTT. The rearrangement joins TRBV7-3 to TRBJ1-1; possibly TRBD1 for D (6 bases). Germline values: CDR1 SGHTA, CDR2 FQGTGA. The CDR3 runs 15 residues. Trimming took off 2 bases at V and 7 bases at J, with 17 bases between the two ends.

The chain uses TRBV7-2 and TRBJ1-4; D gene unclear. This CDR3 region has 12 residues. CDR1 is SGHTA, CDR2 FQGNSA, per germline. V lost 5 bases and J lost 8, with 9 bases in between. CDR3 in amino acids: CASSPPGEKLFF. The CDR3 DNA is TGTGCCAGCAGCCCACCTGGGGAAAAACTGTTTTTT.

In this sample, this clone turned up once. V is TRBV30 and J is TRBJ1-1; the D is unclear. The germline V gene has CDR1 GTSNPN and CDR2 SVGIG (reference sequence). The ends were cut back, 3 bases at V and 0 bases at J, with 8 bases in the middle. The CDR3 is 13 residues long. Here the CDR3 DNA reads TGTGCCTGGAGCGAGCTACTGAACACTGAAGCTTTCTTT. It yields the protein CAWSELLNTEAFF. The variable domain in full, with the rest retrieved from reference TRBV30 and TRBJ1-1, is SQTIHQWPATLVQPVGSPLSLECTVEGTSNPNLYWYRQAAGRGLQLLFYSVGIGQISSEVPQNLSASRPQDRQFILSSKKLLLSDSGFYLCAWSELLNTEAFFGQGTRLTVV.

The gene calls are TRBV9 and TRBJ1-2; D is perhaps TRBD1 (6 bases). This CDR3 region has 13 residues. Looked up from germline, CDR1 is SGDLS and CDR2 is YYNGEE. Trimming removed 1 base at V and 6 bases at J, with 10 bases between. CDR3 nucleotide sequence: TGTGCCAGCAGCGTACAGGGGCAGCATGGCTACACCTTC. Its protein product is CASSVQGQHGYTF.

The chain couples TRBV29-1 to TRBJ1-1; D is perhaps TRBD1 (5 bases). With 6 bases removed from V and 3 bases from J, the gap between germline ends came to 23 bases. The CDR3 is 16 amino acids. Germline V gene data show CDR1 as SQVTM and CDR2 as ANQGSEA. The CDR3: CSVGGVVDGMHTEAFF. The CDR3 DNA follows: TGCAGCGTAGGAGGGGTGGTCGACGGGATGCACACTGAAGCTTTCTTT.

The chain recombines TRBV6-1 with TRBJ1-2; maybe TRBD1 (5 bases). Trimming cost V 1 base and J 8 bases, with 8 bases left between them. Germline assignment: CDR1 MNHNS and CDR2 SASEGT. The CDR3 extends over 12 amino acids. In nucleotides, the CDR3 is TGTGCCAGCAGTGAAGTCAGGGTCGGCTACACCTTC. Its protein product is CASSEVRVGYTF.

A single count supports this clone. The chain carries TRBV2 and TRBJ1-5; 8 bases map to TRBD1. J lost 8 bases, V lost 2 bases, and 20 bases had no gene match. Looked up from germline, CDR1 is SNHLY and CDR2 is FYNNEI. The CDR3 length is 19 residues. The CDR3 region is CASSESPSRLGQGREPQHF. The CDR3 DNA follows: TGTGCCAGCAGTGAATCCCCCTCTCGTCTAGGACAGGGCAGGGAGCCCCAGCATTTT. Looking up the rest from reference TRBV2 and TRBJ1-5 gives the full variable domain: EPEVTQTPSHQVTQMGQEVILRCVPISNHLYFYWYRQILGQKVEFLVSFYNNEISEKSEIFDDQFSVERPDGSNFTLKIRSTKLEDSAMYFCASSESPSRLGQGREPQHFGDGTRLSIL.

This clone showed up just once. V and J are TRBV28 and TRBJ2-7; perhaps TRBD1 as D (6 bases). Trimming removed 6 bases from V and 0 bases from J, with 12 bases in between. CDR1 MDHEN and CDR2 SYDVKM come from the germline V gene. The CDR3 length is 14 residues. The CDR3, as DNA: TGTGCCAGCAGGTTCACAGGGCGCTCCTACGAGCAGTACTTC. Amino acids: CASRFTGRSYEQYF.

The rearrangement links TRBV10-1 to TRBJ2-1; 7 bases align to TRBD2. Per the germline V gene, CDR1 is WNHNN and CDR2 is SYGVQD (reference sequence). This CDR3 is built from 15 residues. Germline trimming cut 5 bases from V and 6 bases from J; bases unmatched to any gene: 10. The CDR3 DNA reads as TGCGCCAGCAGTTCCGGGACTAAAGCACTCAATGAGCAGTTCTTC. Amino acids: CASSSGTKALNEQFF.

V gene TRBV2 combines with J gene TRBJ2-3, with D perhaps TRBD2 (5 bases). Looked up from germline, CDR1 is SNHLY and CDR2 is FYNNEI. V was clipped by 4 bases and J by 4 bases, with 15 bases between them. The CDR3 covers 15 residues. CDR3 in amino acids: CASSVLGEGADTQYF. The CDR3 DNA is TGTGCCAGCAGTGTACTGGGAGAGGGCGCAGATACGCAGTATTTT.